This T cell receptor (beta chain) was recovered during a study of technical replicates of blood from a handful of donors. The ends lost 3 bases at V and 4 bases at J; junction bases unmatched: 7. Per germline, CDR1 ENHRY and CDR2 SYGVKD. The CDR3 runs to 16 residues. Here immunoSEQ multiplex PCR was the method, and the copy in TCRdb shows in-frame clones only, minus some. The repertoire holds some 60,000 clones, with 87% as singletons. The source is a human donor in good health. Some clones in this sample may be carry-over from other donors' samples. What was sequenced was PBMCs. The chain is built from TRBV10-3 and TRBJ2-3; 10 bases line up with TRBD1. CDR3 nucleotide sequence: TGTGCCATCAGTGATCGGACAGGGGGTAAAGCAGATACGCAGTATTTT. This encodes CAISDRTGGKADTQYF.